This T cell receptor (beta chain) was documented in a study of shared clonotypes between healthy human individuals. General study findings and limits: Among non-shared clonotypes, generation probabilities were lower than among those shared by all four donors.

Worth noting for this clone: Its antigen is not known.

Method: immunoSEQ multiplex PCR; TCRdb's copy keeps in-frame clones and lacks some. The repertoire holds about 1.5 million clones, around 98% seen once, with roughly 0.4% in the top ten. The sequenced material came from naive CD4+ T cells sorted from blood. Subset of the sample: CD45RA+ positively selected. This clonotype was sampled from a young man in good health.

The DNA of the CDR3 is TGTGCCAGCAAAGAGGACAGTGGTTATGGCTACACCTTC. Translating it yields CASKEDSGYGYTF. The J gene is TRBJ1-2, the V gene TRBV2, with D maybe TRBD1 (6 bases). The germline V and J ends were trimmed by 7 bases and 5 bases, with 14 bases remaining between them. The CDR3 has 13 residues. Germline V gene data show CDR1 as SNHLY and CDR2 as FYNNEI.